This is a list of T cell receptor beta chains from one sample in a study of CXCR3-negative and CXCR3-positive naive CD8 T cells. TCRdb derives one entry per CDR3 protein from the 5' RACE reads, leaving out DNA. The repertoire shows some 22,000 distinct CDR3 sequences; the top ten hold roughly 4%. What was sequenced was naive CXCR3- CD8+ T cells from blood. The receptors were sampled from a human donor in good health. Some clones in this sample may be carry-over from other donors' samples. Both conserved end residues are part of each CDR3. The order of the fields is J gene, clone size, V gene, CDR3 protein. Some rows have no size entry. The others give once, few or many, or a class for an expanded clone.

>TRBJ1-1|NA|TRBV7-9
CASRQPGQTNTEAFF
>TRBJ1-1|NA|TRBV6-5
CASSYGSPTEAFF
>TRBJ1-1|NA|TRBV12-3/TRBV12-4
CASNSEGWDTEAFF
>TRBJ2-7|NA|TRBV10-3
CAISESGGSGGLLYEQYF
>TRBJ2-2|NA|TRBV5-1
CASSLFDGELFF
>TRBJ2-7|NA|TRBV12-3/TRBV12-4
CASSPASYEQYF
>TRBJ2-1|NA|TRBV5-6
CASSFGTIYNEQFF
>TRBJ1-1|NA|TRBV20-1
CSARVGDRNTEAFF
>TRBJ2-3|medium-sized|TRBV5-5
CASREEGRGTDTQYF
>TRBJ2-7|NA|TRBV4-3
CASSQEMSAGYEQYF
>TRBJ1-1|NA|TRBV9
CASSRTNTEAFF
>TRBJ2-7|NA|TRBV25-1
CASSEYRDGSYEQYF
>TRBJ2-2|NA|TRBV29-1
CSAKGANTGELFF
>TRBJ1-2|NA|TRBV6-6
CASSYELQGLINYGYTF
>TRBJ1-1|NA|TRBV7-9
CASSPEQGVNTEAFF
>TRBJ1-1|medium-sized|TRBV28
CASRGRRGQYTEAFF
>TRBJ1-2|NA|TRBV18
CASSGQGSNYGYTF
>TRBJ1-2|medium-sized|TRBV14
CASSQVNSYGYTF
>TRBJ1-1|NA|TRBV11-3
CASSLDPDREMGNTEAFF
>TRBJ1-2|NA|TRBV6-5
CASWEGAGGYTF
>TRBJ2-2|NA|TRBV28
CASSFGVGTNTGELFF
>TRBJ2-2|NA|TRBV7-9
CASSPTGGRNTGELFF
>TRBJ2-1|NA|TRBV28
CASSIPLAGGHNEQFF
>TRBJ2-1|NA|TRBV19
CASSIASGGAGEQFF
>TRBJ2-1|NA|TRBV7-9
CASSPILGTSGYNEQFF
>TRBJ2-5|NA|TRBV12-3/TRBV12-4
CASSYPGQETQYF
>TRBJ2-1|NA|TRBV6-6
CASKTRDSRANEQFF
>TRBJ2-7|NA|TRBV3-1
CASSQDVLTGGAYEQYF
>TRBJ2-7|NA|TRBV6-2/TRBV6-3
CASSYGGREQYF
>TRBJ1-1|NA|TRBV6-6
CASINVGQGKAFF
>TRBJ2-1|NA|TRBV5-6
CASSSDSNEQFF
>TRBJ1-2|NA|TRBV14
CASSQDYRAEGYTF
>TRBJ2-2|NA|TRBV6-4
CASSDFGGSGELFF
>TRBJ1-6|NA|TRBV5-4
CASSLNGGNSPLHF
>TRBJ2-7|NA|TRBV7-9
CASSLDPQGDEQYF
>TRBJ2-2|NA|TRBV27
CASRGLTNTRELFF
>TRBJ2-1|NA|TRBV14
CASSQNINPSSYNEQFF
>TRBJ2-5|NA|TRBV10-3
CAIRSWSQGLEETQYF
>TRBJ2-5|NA|TRBV7-2
CASSLRGPMALQETQYF
>TRBJ1-1|NA|TRBV27
CASSLLIQGGDTEAFF
>TRBJ2-7|NA|TRBV29-1
CSVEWQYEQYF
>TRBJ2-1|NA|TRBV20-1
CSAPPGLALVDEQFF
>TRBJ2-5|NA|TRBV12-3/TRBV12-4
CASSLDGTQETQYF
>TRBJ2-1|medium-sized|TRBV11-3
CASSLERGGLDEQFF
>TRBJ2-7|NA|TRBV29-1
CSVEQGDLEQYF
>TRBJ2-1|NA|TRBV19
CASTAGEPSYNEQFF
>TRBJ1-1|NA|TRBV7-8
CASSPGSHTEAFF
>TRBJ2-1|NA|TRBV25-1
CASSEPTGRAYNEQFF
>TRBJ1-3|NA|TRBV4-3
CASSQGPDRASGNTIYF
>TRBJ2-6|NA|TRBV29-1
CSVEVLPGQGHSGANVLTF
>TRBJ1-5|NA|TRBV12-3/TRBV12-4
CASSLIRQPQHF